This T cell receptor beta chain was sequenced during a study of T cells in narcolepsy. As for the study in general: Enrolled donors included narcolepsy type 1 or type 2 patients and healthy controls.

A note on this clone: Its antigen is as yet unknown.

Libraries were prepared by immunoSEQ multiplex PCR; TCRdb keeps only in-frame clonotypes and omits some of them. The table shows about 34,000 clones, with around 86% occurring only once. Study conclusions and caveats: Autoreactive HCRT-specific and TRIB2-specific clonotypes were marked in same-patient CSF-versus-blood CD4+ comparisons. Reportedly, autoreactive clonotypes were serially detected in patients' blood but not controls'.

The CDR3 covers 14 residues. Trimming pared 4 bases from V and 6 bases from J, leaving 11 bases between. Germline V lookup: CDR1 SGHDT, CDR2 YYEEEE. Sequencing was performed on CD45RA- memory CD4+ T cells from PBMCs. The rearrangement joins TRBV5-6 to TRBJ1-6, with unresolved D. The sequence was collected from a human donor with narcolepsy. As DNA, the CDR3 is TGTGCCAGCAGCCTCTCCCCCTTTAATTCACCCCTCCACTTT. It specifies CASSLSPFNSPLHF.